This T cell receptor (beta chain) was documented in a study of blood T cell repertoires in COVID-19. Study-wide context: Acute and convalescent COVID-19 specimens originated in the United States, Italy and Spain.

Profiled with immunoSEQ multiplex PCR; TCRdb holds only in-frame clones, not every one. The data show some 180,000 clones, roughly 86% seen once. This study enrolled people aged roughly 18 to 90 from roughly 24 US geographic areas. With V trimmed by 3 bases and J by 6 bases, 11 bases remained unmatched. This CDR3 is built from 17 residues. CDR1 is WSHSY, CDR2 SAAADI, per germline. The sample taken for sequencing was PBMCs or T cells enriched from blood (not recorded which). This chain links TRBV10-2 with TRBJ2-3; 11 nucleotides line up with TRBD1. The sequence came from a woman aged 35 to 49 in a cohort exposed to, infected with or recovered from COVID-19 (not recorded which). CDR3 nucleotide sequence: TGCGCCAGCAGTGACCCCGGGACAGGGGGAAATACGGATACGCAGTATTTT. It encodes CASSDPGTGGNTDTQYF.